Included here is one T cell receptor beta chain sequence, with context. This sample was included in a study of T cell changes during pregnancy in multiple sclerosis. Using immunoSEQ multiplex PCR, the repertoire was profiled, and TCRdb retains in-frame clones only, with some absent. The sample yields about 85,000 clones, roughly 90% seen once. CDR3 size: 15 residues. This material consisted of peripheral blood, taken in the first trimester of pregnancy. The rearrangement uses TRBV1 and TRBJ2-7; no check of the table's D call, TRBD2, against the DNA was made. TRBV1 corresponds to a pseudogene. The clonotype comes from a female donor with multiple sclerosis, enrolled in a pregnancy study. The CDR3 DNA sequence: TGCACCAGCAGCACTTTAGCGGGGCGCTCCTACGAGCAGTACTTC. As protein: CTSSTLAGRSYEQYF.